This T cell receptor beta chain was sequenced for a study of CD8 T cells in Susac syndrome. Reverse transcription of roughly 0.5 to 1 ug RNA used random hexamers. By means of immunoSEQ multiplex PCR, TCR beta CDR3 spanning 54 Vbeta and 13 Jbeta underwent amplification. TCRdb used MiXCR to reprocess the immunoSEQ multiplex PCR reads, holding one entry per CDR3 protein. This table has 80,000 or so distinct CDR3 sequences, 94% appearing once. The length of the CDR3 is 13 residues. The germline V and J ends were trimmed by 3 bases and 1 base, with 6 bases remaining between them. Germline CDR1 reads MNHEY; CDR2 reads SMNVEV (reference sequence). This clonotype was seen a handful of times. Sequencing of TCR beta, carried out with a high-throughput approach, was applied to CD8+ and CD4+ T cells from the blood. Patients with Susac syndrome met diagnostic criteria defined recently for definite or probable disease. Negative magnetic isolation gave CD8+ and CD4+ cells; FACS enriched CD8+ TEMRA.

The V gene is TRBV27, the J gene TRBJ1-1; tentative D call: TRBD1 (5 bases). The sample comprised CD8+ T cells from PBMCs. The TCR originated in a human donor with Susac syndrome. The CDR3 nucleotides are TGTGCCAGCAGTTTTGGGGGGAACACTGAAGCTTTCTTT. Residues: CASSFGGNTEAFF.